A single sample is the source of the 5 T cell receptor beta chains below, sequenced in a study of chemoradiotherapy in HPV16-positive cancers. Measured with immunoSEQ multiplex PCR; TCRdb has only the in-frame clones, and not every one. The sample lists around 15,000 clones, 77% occurring once. Sampling took place from a patient who underwent chemoradiotherapy. These receptors were taken from a human donor with HPV-associated anogenital cancer.

The chain has TRBV7-9 and TRBJ2-1, with 11 bases identical to TRBD1. The germline gives CDR1 SEHNR, CDR2 FQNEAQ (reference sequence). With V trimmed by 6 bases and J by 8 bases, 6 bases remained unmatched. CDR3 size: 14 residues. The CDR3 region is CASRRTGGDDEQFF. The CDR3 nucleotides read TGTGCCAGCAGGCGGACAGGGGGCGACGATGAGCAGTTCTTC.

The chain combines TRBV15 with TRBJ1-1; D unresolved. Trimming removed 1 base from V and 4 bases from J, with 7 bases in between. This CDR3 contains 13 residues. CDR1 LNHNV and CDR2 YYDKDF come from the germline V gene (reference sequence). CDR3 in DNA: TGTGCCACCAGCAGAGTTTATCGCACTGAAGCTTTCTTT. Translating it yields CATSRVYRTEAFF.

The J gene is TRBJ1-1, the V gene TRBV5-4; D uncertain. CDR3 length: 12 amino acids. Germline V gives CDR1 SGHNT, CDR2 YYREEE (reference sequence). V shed 4 bases and J shed 7 bases, with 11 bases lying between them. The CDR3 loop is CASSVKGLEAFF. Here the CDR3 DNA reads TGTGCCAGCAGCGTCAAAGGGCTTGAAGCTTTCTTT.

This clone has more than one count but fewer than ten. The genes are TRBV10-1 and TRBJ2-3; 13 bases are shared with TRBD2. The V and J ends lost 5 bases and 5 bases, in that order; junction bases with no gene match: 10. This CDR3 spans 17 amino acids. Germline V CDR1 and CDR2: WNHNN, SYGVQD (reference sequence). The CDR3 sequence: CASSPMTSGGPKDTQYF. The CDR3 nucleotides are TGCGCCAGCAGTCCTATGACTAGCGGGGGGCCTAAAGATACGCAGTATTTT.

The chain links TRBV15 to TRBJ1-4, with D tentatively TRBD1 (6 bases). Trimming removed 0 bases at V and 0 bases at J, with 8 bases between. CDR1 and CDR2 (germline): LNHNV, YYDKDF (reference sequence). The CDR3 covers 16 residues. CDR3 sequence: CATSRDGQTTNEKLFF. The CDR3 DNA follows: TGTGCCACCAGCAGAGATGGACAGACAACTAATGAAAAACTGTTTTTT.